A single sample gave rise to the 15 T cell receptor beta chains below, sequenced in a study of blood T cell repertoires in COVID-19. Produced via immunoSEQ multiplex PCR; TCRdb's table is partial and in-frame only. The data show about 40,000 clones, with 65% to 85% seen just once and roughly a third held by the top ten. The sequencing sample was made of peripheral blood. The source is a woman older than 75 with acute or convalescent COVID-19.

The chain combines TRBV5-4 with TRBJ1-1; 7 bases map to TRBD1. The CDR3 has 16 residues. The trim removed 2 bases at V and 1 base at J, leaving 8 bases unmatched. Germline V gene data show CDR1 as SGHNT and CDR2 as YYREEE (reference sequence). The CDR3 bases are TGTGCCAGCAGCTTCGGCGACCAGGGGGGGAACACTGAAGCTTTCTTT. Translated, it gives CASSFGDQGGNTEAFF.

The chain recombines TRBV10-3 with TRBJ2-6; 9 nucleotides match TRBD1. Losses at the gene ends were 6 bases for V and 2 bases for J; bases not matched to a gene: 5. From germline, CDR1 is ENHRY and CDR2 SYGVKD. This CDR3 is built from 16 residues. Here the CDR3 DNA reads TGTGCCATCAGGTGGGGACAGGGCCCTGGGGCCAACGTCCTGACTTTC. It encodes CAIRWGQGPGANVLTF.

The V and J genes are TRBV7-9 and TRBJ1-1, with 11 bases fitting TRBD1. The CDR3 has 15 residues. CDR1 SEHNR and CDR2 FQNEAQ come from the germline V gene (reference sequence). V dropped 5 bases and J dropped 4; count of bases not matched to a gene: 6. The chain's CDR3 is CASSPGQGALTEAFF. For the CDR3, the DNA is TGTGCCAGCAGCCCAGGACAGGGGGCGCTCACTGAAGCTTTCTTT.

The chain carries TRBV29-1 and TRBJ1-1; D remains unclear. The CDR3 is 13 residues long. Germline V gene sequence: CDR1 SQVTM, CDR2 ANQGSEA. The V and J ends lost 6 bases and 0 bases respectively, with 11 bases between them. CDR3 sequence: CSVGRTVNTEAFF. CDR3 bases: TGCAGCGTCGGTAGAACCGTGAACACTGAAGCTTTCTTT.

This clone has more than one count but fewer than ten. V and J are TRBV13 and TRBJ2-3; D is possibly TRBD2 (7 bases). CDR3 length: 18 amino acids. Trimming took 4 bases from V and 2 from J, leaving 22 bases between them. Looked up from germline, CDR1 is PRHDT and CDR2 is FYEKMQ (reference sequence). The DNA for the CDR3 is TGTGCCAGCAGCTCTAGGGGGGGACTCGCCGCCCTCACAGATACGCAGTATTTT. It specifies CASSSRGGLAALTDTQYF.

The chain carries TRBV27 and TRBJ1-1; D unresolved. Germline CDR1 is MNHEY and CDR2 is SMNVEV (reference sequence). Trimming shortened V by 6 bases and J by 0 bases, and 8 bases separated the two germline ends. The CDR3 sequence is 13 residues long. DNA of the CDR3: TGTGCCAGCAGGGGCTTCGTGAACACTGAAGCTTTCTTT. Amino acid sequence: CASRGFVNTEAFF.

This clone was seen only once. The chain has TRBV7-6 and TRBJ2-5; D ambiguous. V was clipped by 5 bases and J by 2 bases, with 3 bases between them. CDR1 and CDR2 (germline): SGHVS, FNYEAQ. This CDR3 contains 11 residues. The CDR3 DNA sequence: TGTGCCAGCAGCATACAAGAGACCCAGTACTTC. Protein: CASSIQETQYF.

CDR3 loop: CASSRLAGGDTGELFF. CDR3 bases: TGTGCCAGCAGTCGACTAGCGGGAGGAGACACCGGGGAGCTGTTTTTT. The genes are TRBV6-6 and TRBJ2-2, with 13 nucleotides matching TRBD2. This CDR3 spans 16 amino acids. Germline V lookup: CDR1 MNHNY, CDR2 SVGAGI (reference sequence). The V gene end was trimmed by 5 bases and the J gene end by 3 bases; junction bases not matched to a gene: 3.

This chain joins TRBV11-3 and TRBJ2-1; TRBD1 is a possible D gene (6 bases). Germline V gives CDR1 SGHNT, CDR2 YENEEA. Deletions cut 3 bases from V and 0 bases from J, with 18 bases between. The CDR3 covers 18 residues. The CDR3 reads CASSLAPQGYSSYNEQFF. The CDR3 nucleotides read TGTGCCAGCAGCTTGGCACCTCAGGGGTATAGCTCCTACAATGAGCAGTTCTTC.

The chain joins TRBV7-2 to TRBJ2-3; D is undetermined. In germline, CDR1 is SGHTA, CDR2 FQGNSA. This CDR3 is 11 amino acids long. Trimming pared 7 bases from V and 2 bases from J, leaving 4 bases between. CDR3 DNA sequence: TGTGCCAGCACCTACACAGATACGCAGTATTTT. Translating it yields CASTYTDTQYF.

The CDR3 here is CASSPGYGYTF. The CDR3 bases are TGTGCCAGCAGTCCAGGATATGGCTACACCTTC. The chain combines TRBV6-5 with TRBJ1-2; D remains unclear. CDR3 length equals 11 residues. CDR1 and CDR2 from the germline V gene are MNHEY and SVGAGI. V lost 5 bases, J lost 5 bases, and 6 bases lay in between.

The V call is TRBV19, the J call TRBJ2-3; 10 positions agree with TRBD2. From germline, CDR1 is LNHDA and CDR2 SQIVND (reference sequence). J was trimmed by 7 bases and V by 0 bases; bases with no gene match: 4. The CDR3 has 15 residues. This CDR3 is CASSIDGTSANTQYF. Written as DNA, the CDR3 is TGTGCCAGTAGTATAGACGGGACTAGCGCAAATACGCAGTATTTT.

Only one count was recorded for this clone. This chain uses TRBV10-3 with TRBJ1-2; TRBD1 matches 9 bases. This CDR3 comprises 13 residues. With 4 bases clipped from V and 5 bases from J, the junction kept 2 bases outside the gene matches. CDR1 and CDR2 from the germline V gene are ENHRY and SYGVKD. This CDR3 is CAISGTGAYGYTF. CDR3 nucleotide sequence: TGTGCCATCAGTGGGACAGGGGCTTATGGCTACACCTTC.

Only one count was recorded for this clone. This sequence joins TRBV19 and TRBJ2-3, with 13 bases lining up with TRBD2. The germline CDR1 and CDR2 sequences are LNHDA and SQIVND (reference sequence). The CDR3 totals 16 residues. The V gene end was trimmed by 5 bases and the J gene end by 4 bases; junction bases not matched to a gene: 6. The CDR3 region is CASSPGTSGEADTQYF. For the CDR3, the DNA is TGTGCCAGTAGTCCGGGGACTAGCGGGGAGGCAGATACGCAGTATTTT.

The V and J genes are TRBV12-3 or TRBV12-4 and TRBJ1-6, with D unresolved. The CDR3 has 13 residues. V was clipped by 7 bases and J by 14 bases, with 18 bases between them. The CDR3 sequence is CASTRSGKGTLHF. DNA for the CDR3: TGTGCCAGCACTAGGTCCGGGAAAGGCACCCTCCACTTT.